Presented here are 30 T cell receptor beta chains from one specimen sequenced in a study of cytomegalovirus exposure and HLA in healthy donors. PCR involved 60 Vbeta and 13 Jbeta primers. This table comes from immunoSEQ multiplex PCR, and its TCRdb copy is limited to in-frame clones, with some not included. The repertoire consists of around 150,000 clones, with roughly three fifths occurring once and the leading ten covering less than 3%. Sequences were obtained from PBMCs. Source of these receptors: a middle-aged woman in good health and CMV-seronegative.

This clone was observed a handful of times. In DNA, the CDR3 is TGTGCCAGCTCACGGACAGAGAATGAAAAACTGTTTTTT. Encoded protein: CASSRTENEKLFF. This chain links TRBV18 with TRBJ1-4; possible D gene TRBD1, 6 bases. V was pared by 4 bases and J by 5 bases, with 8 bases between. The CDR3 loop spans 13 amino acids. Germline V gives CDR1 KGHSH, CDR2 LQKENI.

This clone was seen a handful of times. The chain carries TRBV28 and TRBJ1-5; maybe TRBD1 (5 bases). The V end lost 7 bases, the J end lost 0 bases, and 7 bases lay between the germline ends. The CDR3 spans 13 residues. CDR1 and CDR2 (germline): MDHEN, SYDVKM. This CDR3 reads CASTRVSNQPQHF. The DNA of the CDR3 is TGTGCCAGCACCAGGGTTAGCAATCAGCCCCAGCATTTT.

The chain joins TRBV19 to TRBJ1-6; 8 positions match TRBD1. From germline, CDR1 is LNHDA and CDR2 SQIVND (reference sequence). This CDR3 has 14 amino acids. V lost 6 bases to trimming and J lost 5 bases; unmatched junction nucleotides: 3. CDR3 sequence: CASRGTGNNSPLHF. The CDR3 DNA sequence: TGTGCCAGTAGAGGGACAGGCAATAATTCACCCCTCCACTTT.

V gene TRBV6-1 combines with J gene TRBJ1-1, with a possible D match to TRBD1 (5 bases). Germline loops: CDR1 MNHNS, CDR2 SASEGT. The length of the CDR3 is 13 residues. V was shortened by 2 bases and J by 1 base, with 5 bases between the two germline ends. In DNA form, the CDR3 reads TGTGCCAGCAGTGAACAGGGGAACACTGAAGCTTTCTTT. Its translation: CASSEQGNTEAFF.

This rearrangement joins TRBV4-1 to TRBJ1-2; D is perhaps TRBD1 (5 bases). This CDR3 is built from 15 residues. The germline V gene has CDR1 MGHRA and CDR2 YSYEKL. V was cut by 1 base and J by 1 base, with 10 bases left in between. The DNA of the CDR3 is TGCGCCAGCAGCCAAGGCGGGGGAGTTAACTATGGCTACACCTTC. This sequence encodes CASSQGGGVNYGYTF.

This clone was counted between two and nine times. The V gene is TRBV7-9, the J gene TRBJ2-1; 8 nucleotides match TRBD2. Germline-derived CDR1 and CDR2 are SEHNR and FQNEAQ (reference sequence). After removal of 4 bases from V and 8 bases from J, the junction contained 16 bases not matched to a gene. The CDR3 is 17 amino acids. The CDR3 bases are TGTGCCAGCAGCTCCTCCCCTGGGACTAGGGGAAGCGATGAGCAGTTCTTC. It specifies CASSSSPGTRGSDEQFF.

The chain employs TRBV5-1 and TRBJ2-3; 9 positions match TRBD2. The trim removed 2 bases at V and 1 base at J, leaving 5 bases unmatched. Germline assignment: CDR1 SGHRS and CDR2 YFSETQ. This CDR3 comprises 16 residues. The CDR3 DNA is TGCGCCAGCAGCTTTTTAGCGGGGGATCGCACAGATACGCAGTATTTT. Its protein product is CASSFLAGDRTDTQYF.

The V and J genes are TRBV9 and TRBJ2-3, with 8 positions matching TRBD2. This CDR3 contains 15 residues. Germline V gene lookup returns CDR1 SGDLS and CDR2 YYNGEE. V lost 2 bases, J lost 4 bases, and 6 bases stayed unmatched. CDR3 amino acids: CASSVGRGGPDTQYF. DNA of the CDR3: TGTGCCAGCAGCGTGGGTCGGGGGGGCCCAGATACGCAGTATTTT.

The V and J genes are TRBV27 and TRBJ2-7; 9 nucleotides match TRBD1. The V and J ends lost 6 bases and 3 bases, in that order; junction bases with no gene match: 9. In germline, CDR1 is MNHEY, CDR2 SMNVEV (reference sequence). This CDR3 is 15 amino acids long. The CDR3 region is CASRLGQGPLYEQYF. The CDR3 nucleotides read TGTGCCAGCAGACTTGGACAGGGGCCCCTCTACGAGCAGTACTTC.

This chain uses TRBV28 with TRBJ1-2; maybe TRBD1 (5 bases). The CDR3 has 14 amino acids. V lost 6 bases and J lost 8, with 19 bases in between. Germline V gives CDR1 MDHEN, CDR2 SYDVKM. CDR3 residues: CASRGLFLPGGYTF. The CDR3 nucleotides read TGTGCCAGCAGGGGCCTCTTTCTACCAGGGGGCTACACCTTC.

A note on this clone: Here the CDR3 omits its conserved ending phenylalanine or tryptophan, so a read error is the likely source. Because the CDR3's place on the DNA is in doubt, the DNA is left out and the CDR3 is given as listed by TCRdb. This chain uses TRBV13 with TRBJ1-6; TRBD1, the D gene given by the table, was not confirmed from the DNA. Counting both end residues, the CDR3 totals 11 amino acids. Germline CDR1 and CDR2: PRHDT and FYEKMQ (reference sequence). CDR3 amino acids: CASSSRDRSFV.

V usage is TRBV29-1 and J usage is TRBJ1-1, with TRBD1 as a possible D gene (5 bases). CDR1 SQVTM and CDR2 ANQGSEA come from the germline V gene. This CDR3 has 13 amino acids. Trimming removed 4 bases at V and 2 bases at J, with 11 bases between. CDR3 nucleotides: TGCAGCGTTGCATTACAGGTTAACACTGAAGCTTTCTTT. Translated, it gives CSVALQVNTEAFF.

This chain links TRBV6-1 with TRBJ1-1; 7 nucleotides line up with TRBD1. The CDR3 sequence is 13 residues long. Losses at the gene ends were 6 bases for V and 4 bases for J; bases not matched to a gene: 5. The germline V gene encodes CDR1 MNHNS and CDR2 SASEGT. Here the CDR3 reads CASRRQGVTEAFF. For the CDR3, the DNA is TGTGCCAGCAGAAGACAGGGTGTCACTGAAGCTTTCTTT.

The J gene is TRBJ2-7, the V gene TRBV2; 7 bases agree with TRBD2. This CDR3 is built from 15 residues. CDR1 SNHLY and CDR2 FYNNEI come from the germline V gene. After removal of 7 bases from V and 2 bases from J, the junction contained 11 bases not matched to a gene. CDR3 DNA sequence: TGTGCCAGCACCGAAAATCCGCGGGGGACCTACGAGCAGTACTTC. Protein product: CASTENPRGTYEQYF.

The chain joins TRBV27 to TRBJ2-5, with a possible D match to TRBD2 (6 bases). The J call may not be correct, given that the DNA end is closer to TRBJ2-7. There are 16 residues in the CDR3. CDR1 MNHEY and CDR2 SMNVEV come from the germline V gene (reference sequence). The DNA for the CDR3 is TGTGCCAGCAGTTTCCGGGACTCACTTCTTGGCCACGAGCAGTACTTC. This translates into CASSFRDSLLGHEQYF.

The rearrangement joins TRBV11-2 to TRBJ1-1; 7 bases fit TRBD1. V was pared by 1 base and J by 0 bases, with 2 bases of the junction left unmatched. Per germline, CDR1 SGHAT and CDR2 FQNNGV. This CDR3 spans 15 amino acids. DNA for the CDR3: TGTGCCAGCAGCTTAGGGCAGGGGGTGAACACTGAAGCTTTCTTT. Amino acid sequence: CASSLGQGVNTEAFF.

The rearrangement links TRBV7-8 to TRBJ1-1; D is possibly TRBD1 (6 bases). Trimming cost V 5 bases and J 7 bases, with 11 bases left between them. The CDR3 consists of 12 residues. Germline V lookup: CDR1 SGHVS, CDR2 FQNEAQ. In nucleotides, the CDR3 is TGTGCCAGCAGCAAGACAGGCCTTGAAGCTTTCTTT. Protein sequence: CASSKTGLEAFF.

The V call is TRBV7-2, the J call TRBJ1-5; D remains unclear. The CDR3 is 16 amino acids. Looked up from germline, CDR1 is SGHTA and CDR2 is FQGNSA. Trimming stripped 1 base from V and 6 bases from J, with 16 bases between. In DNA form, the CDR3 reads TGTGCCAGCAGCTTAGAAGTAGTCGCCTTGCGTCAGCCCCAGCATTTT. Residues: CASSLEVVALRQPQHF.

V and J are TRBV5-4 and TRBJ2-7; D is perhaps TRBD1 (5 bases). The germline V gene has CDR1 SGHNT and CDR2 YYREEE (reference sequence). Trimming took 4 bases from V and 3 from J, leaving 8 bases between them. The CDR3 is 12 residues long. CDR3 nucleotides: TGTGCCAGCAGCCTGGACAACTACGAGCAGTACTTC. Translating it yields CASSLDNYEQYF.

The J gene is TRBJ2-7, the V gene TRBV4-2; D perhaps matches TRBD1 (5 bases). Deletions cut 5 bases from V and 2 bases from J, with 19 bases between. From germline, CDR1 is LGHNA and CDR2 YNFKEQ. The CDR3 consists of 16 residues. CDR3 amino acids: CASSKAAQGDTYEQYF. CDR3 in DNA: TGTGCCAGCAGCAAAGCTGCCCAGGGTGACACCTACGAGCAGTACTTC.

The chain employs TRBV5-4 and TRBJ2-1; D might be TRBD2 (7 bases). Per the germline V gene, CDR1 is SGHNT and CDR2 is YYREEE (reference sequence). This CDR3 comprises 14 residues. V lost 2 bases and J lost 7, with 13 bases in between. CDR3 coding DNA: TGTGCCAGCAGCTTTGGGGGGGCCAGGAATGAGCAGTTCTTC. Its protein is CASSFGGARNEQFF.

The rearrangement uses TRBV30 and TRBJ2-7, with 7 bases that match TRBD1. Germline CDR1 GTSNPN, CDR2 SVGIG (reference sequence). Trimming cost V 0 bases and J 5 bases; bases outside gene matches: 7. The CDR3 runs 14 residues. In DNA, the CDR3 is TGTGCCTGGAGTGTATTAGGGACAGCGAACGAGCAGTACTTC. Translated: CAWSVLGTANEQYF. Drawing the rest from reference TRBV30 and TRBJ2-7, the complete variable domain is SQTIHQWPATLVQPVGSPLSLECTVEGTSNPNLYWYRQAAGRGLQLLFYSVGIGQISSEVPQNLSASRPQDRQFILSSKKLLLSDSGFYLCAWSVLGTANEQYFGPGTRLTVT.

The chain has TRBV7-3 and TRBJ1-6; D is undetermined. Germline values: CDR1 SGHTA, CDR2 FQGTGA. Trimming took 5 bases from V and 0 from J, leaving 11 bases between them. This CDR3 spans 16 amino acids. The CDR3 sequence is CASSPEGPSYNSPLHF. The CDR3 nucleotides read TGTGCCAGCAGCCCCGAGGGTCCCTCCTATAATTCACCCCTCCACTTT. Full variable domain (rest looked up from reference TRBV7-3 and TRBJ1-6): GAGVSQTPSNKVTEKGKYVELRCDPISGHTALYWYRQSLGQGPEFLIYFQGTGAADDSGLPNDRFFAVRPEGSVSTLKIQRTERGDSAVYLCASSPEGPSYNSPLHFGNGTRLTVT.

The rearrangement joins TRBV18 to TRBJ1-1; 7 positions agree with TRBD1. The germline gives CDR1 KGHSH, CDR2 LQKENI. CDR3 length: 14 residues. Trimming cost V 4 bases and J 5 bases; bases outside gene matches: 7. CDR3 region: CASSLTGMRTEAFF. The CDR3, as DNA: TGTGCCAGCTCACTGACAGGGATGAGGACTGAAGCTTTCTTT.

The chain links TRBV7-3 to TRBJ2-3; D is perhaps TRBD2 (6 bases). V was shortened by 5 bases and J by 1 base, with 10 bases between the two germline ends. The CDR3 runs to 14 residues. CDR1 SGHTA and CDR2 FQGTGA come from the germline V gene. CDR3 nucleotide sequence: TGTGCCAGCAGCCCGGGAGCGGGCACAGATACGCAGTATTTT. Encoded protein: CASSPGAGTDTQYF.

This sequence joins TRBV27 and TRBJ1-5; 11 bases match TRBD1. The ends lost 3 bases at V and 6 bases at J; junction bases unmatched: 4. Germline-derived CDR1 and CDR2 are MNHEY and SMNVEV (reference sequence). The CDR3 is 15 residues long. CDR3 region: CASSFGQGASQPQHF. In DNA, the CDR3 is TGTGCCAGCAGTTTCGGACAGGGGGCAAGTCAGCCCCAGCATTTT.

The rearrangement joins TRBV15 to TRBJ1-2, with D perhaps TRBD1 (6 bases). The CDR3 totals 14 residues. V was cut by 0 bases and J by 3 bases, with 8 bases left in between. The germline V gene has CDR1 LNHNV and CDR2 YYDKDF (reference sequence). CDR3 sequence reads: CATSREGGDYGYTF. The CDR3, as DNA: TGTGCCACCAGCAGAGAAGGGGGGGACTATGGCTACACCTTC. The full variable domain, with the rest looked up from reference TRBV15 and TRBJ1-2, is DAMVIQNPRYQVTQFGKPVTLSCSQTLNHNVMYWYQQKSSQAPKLLFHYYDKDFNNEADTPDNFQSRRPNTSFCFLDIRSPGLGDTAMYLCATSREGGDYGYTFGSGTRLTVV.

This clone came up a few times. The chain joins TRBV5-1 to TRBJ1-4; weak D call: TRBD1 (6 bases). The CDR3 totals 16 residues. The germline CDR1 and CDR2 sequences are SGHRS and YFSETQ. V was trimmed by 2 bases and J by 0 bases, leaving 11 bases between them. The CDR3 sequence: CASSFGTLATNEKLFF. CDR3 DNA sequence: TGCGCCAGCAGCTTCGGGACACTTGCAACTAATGAAAAACTGTTTTTT.

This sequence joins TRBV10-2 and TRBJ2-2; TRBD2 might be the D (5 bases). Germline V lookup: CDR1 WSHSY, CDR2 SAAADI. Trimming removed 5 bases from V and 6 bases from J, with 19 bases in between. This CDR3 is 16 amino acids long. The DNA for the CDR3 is TGCGCCAGCAGTTTAGGACTCCTTCCCTTCGCCGGGGAGCTGTTTTTT. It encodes CASSLGLLPFAGELFF.

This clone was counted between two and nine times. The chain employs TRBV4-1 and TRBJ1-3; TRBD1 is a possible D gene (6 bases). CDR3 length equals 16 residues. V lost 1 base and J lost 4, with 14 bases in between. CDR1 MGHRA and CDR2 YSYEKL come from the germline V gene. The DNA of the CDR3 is TGCGCCAGCAGCCAAGGTGTCACAGGGATCGGAAACACCATATATTTT. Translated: CASSQGVTGIGNTIYF.